What follows describes a single TCR beta chain. It lacks a known antigen. The input lacks base qualities; no much larger clone sits a single base away. These data originate in a study of control samples from healthy donors and cancer patients (dated by TCRdb to 2018 to 2021). Libraries came from the immunoSEQ multiplex PCR assay. What TCRdb holds here is the immuneACCESS table cut down to in-frame rearrangements. Part of the clones is not present; checked against another copy, under half of the missing clones reflect an unresolved V gene, and the others are unexplained. The sample table lists 85,000 to 120,000 clones, about 91% of them with a count of one. The leading ten clones occupy roughly 2.5% of the sample. V and J are trimmed by 4 bases and 5 bases, and the gene matches miss 3 bases of the junction. The germline V gene (reference sequence) provides CDR1 LNHDA and CDR2 SQIVND. Its CDR3 holds 14 amino acids, cysteine through phenylalanine. This entry keeps only the CDR3 DNA: 42 bases, framed from base 1.

This clonotype was obtained from a woman under 30 in good health. The chain couples TRBV19 to TRBJ1-4, with 8 middle bases fitting TRBD1. Sequencing was done on a sample of blood. The CDR3 here reads CASSKRTGNEKLFF. The sequence in DNA is TGTGCCAGTAGTAAAAGGACAGGGAATGAAAAACTGTTTTTT.